These 8 T cell receptor beta chains came from one sample sequenced in a study of CD8 T cells in Susac syndrome. A quantity of about 0.5 to 1 ug RNA underwent reverse transcription using random hexamers. TCRdb re-analysed the immunoSEQ multiplex PCR reads in MiXCR, keeping a single row per CDR3 protein. Here the sample spans approximately 280,000 distinct CDR3 sequences, roughly 85% being singletons. The sample taken for sequencing was CD8+ T cells from PBMCs. These receptors originate from a human donor with multiple sclerosis.

This clonotype is a singleton in its sample. The chain couples TRBV28 to TRBJ2-7; D remains ambiguous. Germline V CDR1 and CDR2: MDHEN, SYDVKM. V shed 8 bases and J shed 4 bases, with 15 bases lying between them. This CDR3 is 13 amino acids long. CDR3 residues: CASGPLPRYEQYF. The DNA for the CDR3 is TGTGCCAGCGGACCCCTCCCCCGGTACGAGCAGTACTTC.

The table lists this clonotype with a count of one. V usage is TRBV28 and J usage is TRBJ1-1, with a weak D call TRBD1 (5 bases). This CDR3 spans 15 amino acids. V dropped 2 bases and J dropped 8 bases, with 18 bases sitting between them. Germline CDR1 and CDR2: MDHEN and SYDVKM. The CDR3 DNA sequence: TGTGCCAGCAGTTTACGGGGCCTTGTACGAGGAGAAGCTTTCTTT. Its translation: CASSLRGLVRGEAFF.

This chain links TRBV5-5 with TRBJ2-1; D is perhaps TRBD2 (5 bases). Trimming left V 4 bases short and J 4 bases short, with 6 bases between. The CDR3 totals 12 residues. In germline, CDR1 is SGHKS, CDR2 YYEKEE (reference sequence). The CDR3 protein is CASSREYNEQFF. In DNA, the CDR3 is TGTGCCAGCAGCCGGGAATACAATGAGCAGTTCTTC.

The V and J genes are TRBV10-3 and TRBJ1-1; no definite D call. CDR1 ENHRY and CDR2 SYGVKD come from the germline V gene. Trimming shortened V by 6 bases and J by 3 bases, and 5 bases separated the two germline ends. CDR3 length equals 11 residues. The DNA for the CDR3 is TGTGCCATCAGGGGCCACACTGAAGCTTTCTTT. Protein product: CAIRGHTEAFF.

CDR3 protein: CAIRDSSYEQYF. For the CDR3, the DNA is TGTGCCATCAGGGACAGCTCCTACGAGCAGTACTTC. V and J are TRBV10-3 and TRBJ2-7, with a possible D match to TRBD1 (6 bases). Trimming removed 6 bases from V and 0 bases from J, with 6 bases in between. CDR3 length: 12 residues. The germline gives CDR1 ENHRY, CDR2 SYGVKD.

V is TRBV9 and J is TRBJ1-4; D is ambiguous. CDR3 size: 14 residues. Germline assignment: CDR1 SGDLS and CDR2 YYNGEE. V lost 3 bases and J lost 3, with 9 bases in between. CDR3 protein: CASSGSAANEKLFF. The DNA of the CDR3 is TGTGCCAGCAGCGGCAGTGCGGCTAATGAAAAACTGTTTTTT.

V is TRBV9 and J is TRBJ2-1, with 8 bases matching TRBD1. Germline assignment: CDR1 SGDLS and CDR2 YYNGEE. CDR3 size: 14 residues. With 4 bases clipped from V and 8 bases from J, the junction kept 8 bases outside the gene matches. CDR3 coding DNA: TGTGCCAGCAGCCCGCAGGGGGCCTGGGATGAGCAGTTCTTC. The encoded protein is CASSPQGAWDEQFF.

The gene calls are TRBV28 and TRBJ2-4; D is perhaps TRBD1 or TRBD2 (5 bases each). Germline V gene lookup returns CDR1 MDHEN and CDR2 SYDVKM. Trimming removed 4 bases from V and 0 bases from J, with 13 bases in between. This CDR3 region has 16 residues. CDR3 DNA sequence: TGTGCCAGCAGTTCGATGGGGGAGCTAGCCAAAAACATTCAGTACTTC. As protein: CASSSMGELAKNIQYF.